This TCR beta chain was sequenced in a study of T cell changes during pregnancy in multiple sclerosis. A remark on this clone: An end of the junction does not agree with germline; a read error may underlie this.

CDR3 length: 14 amino acids. CDR1 SGHRS and CDR2 YFSETQ come from the germline V gene. Some clones are missing from TCRdb's copy, which holds only in-frame ones; the method was immunoSEQ multiplex PCR. The sample lists tens of thousands of clones; approximately 90% were seen once. The V and J genes are TRBV5-1 and TRBJ2-1; D not certain. The sequence was collected from a female donor in good health, enrolled as a control in a pregnancy study. The sequences come from CD4+ T cells from peripheral blood mononuclear cells, collected in the first trimester of pregnancy. The CDR3 sequence is CASGFASSYNEQFF. The CDR3 DNA reads as TGCGCCAGCGGCTTCGCGAGCTCCTACAATGAGCAGTTCTTC.